This T cell receptor (beta chain) comes out of a study of blood T cell repertoires in COVID-19. Overall study context: In each case, the material was cDNA or gDNA derived from T cells, B-cell-depleted T cells, or PBMCs.

Germline V gene lookup returns CDR1 SGHRS and CDR2 YFSETQ. This CDR3 is 16 amino acids long. Trimming cost V 4 bases and J 0 bases; bases outside gene matches: 6. Sequenced by immunoSEQ multiplex PCR; TCRdb stores in-frame clones only, minus some. This sample carries approximately 37,000 clones, 80% to 90% of them seen once, and the ten largest clones take roughly 5%. The receptor's source is a man between 35 and 55 years old with active COVID-19. Sequencing input: peripheral blood. The genes are TRBV5-1 and TRBJ1-3; 8 nucleotides agree with TRBD1. The CDR3 region is CASSNQGAYSGNTIYF. The CDR3 bases are TGCGCCAGCAGCAACCAGGGGGCTTACTCTGGAAACACCATATATTTT.